This T cell receptor beta chain is from a study of memory CD4+ T cells and cytomegalovirus serostatus. Study in general: Of the healthy Belgian adults, fewer than 10 were CMV seropositive and fewer than 30 seronegative. Overall study findings and caveats: Repertoires predicted CMV serostatus with median bootstrapped AUC of around 0.96. About 40% of the roughly 150 known CMV-associated TCRbeta sequences appeared in CD4+ memory.

Turning to this clone: Its antigen is unidentified.

Generated by immunoSEQ multiplex PCR, the TCRdb table keeps only in-frame clones and is missing some. The data contain around 88,000 clones, roughly 80% of them singletons. The sort gate was single viable CD3+CD4+CD8-CD45RO+ cells for memory CD4+ T cells. Serostatus was set by detecting CMV pp150, pp28, p38, p52 IgG. Trimming took 3 bases from V and 4 from J; bases not matched to a gene: 5. Germline V CDR1 and CDR2: SQVTM, ANQGSEA. CDR3 length equals 13 residues. The sequenced material came from memory CD4+ T cells from blood. The V call is TRBV29-1, the J call TRBJ2-5; 7 bases line up with TRBD2. The sequence came from an adult in good health and CMV-seropositive. The CDR3 nucleotides read TGCAGCGTTGACCGACTAGCAGGAGAGACCCAGTACTTC. This translates into CSVDRLAGETQYF.